What follows is one TCR beta chain and its context. Its antigen remains unidentified. The record has no base qualities; no much larger clone is one base away. The library came from 5' RACE. Sequenced using an Illumina HiSeq 2500. A second PCR of 7 to 11 cycles was performed with a sample-barcoded 5' primer and a J-beta primer mix. A unique molecular identifier was introduced onto each TCR beta cDNA molecule by a template-switch 5' adaptor carrying 12 random nucleotides. At least 2.5 million CDR3-containing paired-end reads were obtained from each sample. The Mint cDNA synthesis kit, primed by a TRBC-specific oligonucleotide, was used to synthesize first-strand cDNA from all RNA. All cDNA was treated with uracil-DNA glycosylase and then went through a first 18-cycle PCR with the universal primers M1SS and BC2_uni_R. On the study's bioinformatics: Normalization of each sample was performed by random selection of 1 million high-quality reads, each carrying a distinct molecular identifier. Reads sharing molecular identifiers were discarded rather than binned into consensus sequences. MiTCR, run with a Q25 quality threshold and the strictest error-elimination algorithm, handled CDR3 identification, clonotype clustering and error correction. Lower-bound total TCR beta diversity was estimated with a nonparametric unseen species model using Euler transformation. TCRdb itself trimmed the public reads at Q25 with fastp, ran MiXCR and retained productive beta chains. Records with the same CDR3 protein are collapsed into one entry carrying the most frequent genes and DNA. These V and J calls are TCRdb output, not the study's own analysis. This sample comprises some 1.7 million distinct CDR3 sequences, 28% of them detected only once. The ten largest account for 6.5% to 8.5% of the sample.

Taken from the germline V gene (reference sequence), the CDR1 and CDR2 loops are DFQATT and SNEGSKA. The CDR3 measures 13 amino acids from cysteine to phenylalanine. Just CDR3 DNA is preserved here, 39 bases in frame from base 1. V is reduced by 1 base and J by 4 bases, leaving a spacing of 11 bases between them. The data were obtained in a study of blood T cells in healthy people across ages (dated by TCRdb to the mid-2010s). About the investigation overall: Template switching captured roughly one uniquely barcoded TCR beta cDNA molecule per two T cells in model experiments. Using deep sequencing normalized with unique cDNA molecular identifiers, the study measured how TCR beta repertoire diversity changes with age. The donors were divided into four age groups: young (average 16 years), middle-aged (under 40), aged (around 67) and long-lived (roughly 86). Donors of different ages were randomly distributed across sequencing lanes to avoid experimental bias. For two donors (one aged 18 to 29 and one aged 80 or older), the study analyzed two additional independent replicas of 1 million unique cDNA reads from the same blood draw.

The roughly 38 donors, aged about 6 to 100 years, were systemically healthy Caucasian individuals from Russia. Roughly 9 milliliters of peripheral blood were drawn from each donor into EDTA-treated Vacutainer tubes. Ficoll-Paque density-gradient centrifugation was used to isolate PBMCs, with at least 6.5 million per sample. Trizol reagent was used to extract total RNA from the PBMCs, yielding at least 6 micrograms per sample. The percentages of naive CD45RAhigh/CD27high T cells were determined by flow cytometry on a PBMC aliquot from every donor. Results the study describes overall, beyond this receptor: The percentage of naive T cells measured by flow cytometry correlated strongly with observed TCR beta diversity. Donor CMV infection status was unknown, potentially confounding age-related changes in expanded clonotypes. Since profiling was done on bulk unsorted PBMCs, naive and antigen-experienced compartments could not be conclusively compared. Estimates of total diversity from one million sequenced T cells were regarded as lower bounds and underestimates. Observed TCR beta diversity per million T cells fell roughly linearly with age, and a significant reduction was already apparent by age around 44. The long-lived group showed more naive CD4+ T cells, fewer expanded clones and increased TCR diversity than the aged group, suggesting age selection.

The sequence is built from TRBV20-1 and TRBJ2-7; the D call is possibly TRBD1 or TRBD2, each sharing 6 bases. Sequenced sample: blood. The receptor comes from a woman aged 25 to 39 in good health. The nucleotide sequence reads as follows: TGCAGTGCTAGAGGAGGCGGGACATACGAGCAGTACTTC. The translation is CSARGGGTYEQYF.